The 2 T cell receptor beta chains in this list originate from one sample, sequenced in a study of control samples from healthy donors and cancer patients. Assay: immunoSEQ multiplex PCR; the TCRdb copy retains only in-frame clones and omits some. The sample shows 100,000 to 150,000 clones, about nine tenths of them seen only once. The sequenced sample was blood. These receptors all stem from a woman in her fifties or sixties in good health.

V usage is TRBV28 and J usage is TRBJ1-2; 7 nucleotides agree with TRBD1. Germline values: CDR1 MDHEN, CDR2 SYDVKM. The CDR3 sequence is 14 residues long. The V and J ends lost 6 bases and 8 bases, in that order; junction bases with no gene match: 12. Here the CDR3 reads CASSWDSFSSGYTF. CDR3 DNA: TGTGCCAGCAGCTGGGACAGTTTTTCGTCCGGCTACACCTTC.

The chain recombines TRBV29-1 with TRBJ2-3; D is uncertain. Deletions cut 4 bases from V and 2 bases from J, with 7 bases between. Germline lookup yields CDR1 SQVTM and CDR2 ANQGSEA. The CDR3 runs 12 residues. CDR3 sequence (DNA): TGCAGCGTTGGTCGAATCACAGATACGCAGTATTTT. This gives the protein CSVGRITDTQYF.